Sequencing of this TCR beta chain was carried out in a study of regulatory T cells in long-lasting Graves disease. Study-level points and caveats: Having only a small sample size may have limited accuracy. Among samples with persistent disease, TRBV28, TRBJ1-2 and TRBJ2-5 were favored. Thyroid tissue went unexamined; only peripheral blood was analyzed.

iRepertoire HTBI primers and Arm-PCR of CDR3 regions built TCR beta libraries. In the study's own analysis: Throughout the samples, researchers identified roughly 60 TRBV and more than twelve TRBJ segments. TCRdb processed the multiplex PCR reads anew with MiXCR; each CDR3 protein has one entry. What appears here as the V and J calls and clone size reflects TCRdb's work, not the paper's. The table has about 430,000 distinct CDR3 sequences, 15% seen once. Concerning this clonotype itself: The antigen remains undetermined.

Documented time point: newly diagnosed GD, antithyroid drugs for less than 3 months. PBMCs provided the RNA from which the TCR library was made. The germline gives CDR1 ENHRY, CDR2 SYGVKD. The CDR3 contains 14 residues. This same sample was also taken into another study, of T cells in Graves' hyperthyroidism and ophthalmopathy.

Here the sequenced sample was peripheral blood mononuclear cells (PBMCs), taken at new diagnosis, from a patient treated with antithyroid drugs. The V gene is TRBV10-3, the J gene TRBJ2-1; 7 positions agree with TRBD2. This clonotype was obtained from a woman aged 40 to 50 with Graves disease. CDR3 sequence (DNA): TGTGCATCAGGACAAGCGGGGAAAGGCGATGAGCAGTTCTTC. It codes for CASGQAGKGDEQFF.